The sample holds many counts of the clone carrying this T cell receptor beta chain. This entry comes from a study of molecular identifiers for immune sequencing clone quantification. The CDR3 spans 13 residues. Germline-derived CDR1 and CDR2 are SGHTA and FQGNSA. V was trimmed by 1 base and J by 9 bases, leaving 10 bases between them. One entry per CDR3 protein, called by TCRdb with MiXCR from the PCR reads. The sample shows hundreds of thousands of distinct CDR3 sequences, about 25% of them seen only once. Sequencing input: naive CD8+ T cells from blood, with Jurkat cell RNA spiked in. Subset given: FACS-sorted CD8+CD4-CCR7+CD45RA+ naive T cells. The origin of this receptor is a human donor in good health. Some libraries in this study had Jurkat cell RNA spiked in. The chain employs TRBV7-2 and TRBJ1-5, with a possible D match to TRBD1 (5 bases). CDR3 sequence: CASSLGQGVPQHF. The CDR3 region has the DNA TGTGCCAGCAGCTTAGGGCAGGGCGTGCCCCAGCATTTT. Together with reference TRBV7-2 and TRBJ1-5, the CDR3 gives the full variable domain: GAGVSQSPSNKVTEKGKDVELRCDPISGHTALYWYRQSLGQGLEFLIYFQGNSAPDKSGLPSDRFSAERTGGSVSTLTIQRTQQEDSAVYLCASSLGQGVPQHFGDGTRLSIL.